Below are 10 T cell receptor beta chains sequenced from a single sample in a study of shared clonotypes between healthy human individuals. Sequencing was performed with immunoSEQ multiplex PCR; in TCRdb, only in-frame clones are kept and a portion is missing. The data contain over 850,000 clones, roughly 74% of them singletons. Material: memory CD4+ T cells from PBMCs. Noted subset: CD45RA-negative fraction. The receptors here all came from a man younger than 35 in good health. Some clones in this sample may be carry-over from other donors' samples.

This sequence joins TRBV28 and TRBJ1-3; D is undetermined. Trimming stripped 6 bases from V and 0 bases from J, with 9 bases between. This CDR3 contains 14 residues. CDR1 is MDHEN, CDR2 SYDVKM, per germline. CDR3 sequence: CASRLSNSGNTIYF. For the CDR3, the DNA is TGTGCCAGCAGGCTCTCCAACTCTGGAAACACCATATATTTT.

Worth noting for this clone: The same CDR3 also results from other DNA sequences found in this sample. The chain joins TRBV19 to TRBJ2-7; D is possibly TRBD2 (6 bases). This CDR3 has 14 residues. Trimming pared 1 base from V and 0 bases from J, leaving 7 bases between. Germline loops: CDR1 LNHDA, CDR2 SQIVND (reference sequence). The CDR3 DNA reads TGTGCCAGTAGTATAGGCGGGAACTCCTACGAGCAGTACTTC. It is translated as CASSIGGNSYEQYF.

As concerns this clone: A single base separates this from a much larger clone, so it may be a read error. Other DNA sequences from this sample encode an identical CDR3 as well. This chain joins TRBV7-2 and TRBJ1-4, with D possibly being TRBD1 (6 bases). The CDR3 covers 12 residues. Germline CDR1 SGHTA, CDR2 FQGNSA. V was pared by 5 bases and J by 8 bases, with 9 bases between. CDR3 coding DNA: TGTGCCAGCAGCCCCCAGGGGGAAAAACTGTTTTTT. Protein: CASSPQGEKLFF.

V and J are TRBV25-1 and TRBJ2-3; the D gene is possibly TRBD1 (6 bases). The CDR3 is 15 amino acids. Germline CDR1 reads MGHDK; CDR2 reads SYGVNS. Trimming took 3 bases from V and 3 from J, leaving 13 bases between them. Here the CDR3 DNA reads TGTGCCAGCAGTGATGACAGGTTGGGGACAGATACGCAGTATTTT. It codes for CASSDDRLGTDTQYF.

The rearrangement links TRBV6-5 to TRBJ2-7; 12 nucleotides match TRBD2. The germline V gene has CDR1 MNHEY and CDR2 SVGAGI. The CDR3 has 16 amino acids. V lost 0 bases and J lost 5; bases outside the gene matches: 5. The CDR3 reads CASSYSLAGGLNEQYF. DNA for the CDR3: TGTGCCAGCAGTTACTCACTAGCGGGAGGTTTGAACGAGCAGTACTTC.

The chain uses TRBV30 and TRBJ2-1; D is ambiguous. The CDR3 spans 11 residues. Per germline, CDR1 GTSNPN and CDR2 SVGIG (reference sequence). V was trimmed by 2 bases and J by 6 bases, leaving 5 bases between them. The CDR3 here is CAWSRFNEQFF. DNA for the CDR3: TGTGCCTGGAGTAGATTCAATGAGCAGTTCTTC. Supplemented by reference TRBV30 and TRBJ2-1, the full variable domain reads SQTIHQWPATLVQPVGSPLSLECTVEGTSNPNLYWYRQAAGRGLQLLFYSVGIGQISSEVPQNLSASRPQDRQFILSSKKLLLSDSGFYLCAWSRFNEQFFGPGTRLTVL.

The chain employs TRBV6-1 and TRBJ1-5; D call uncertain. The CDR3 consists of 16 residues. The V end was cut by 3 bases, the J end by 7 bases, with 19 bases between. Germline CDR1 reads MNHNS; CDR2 reads SASEGT. The CDR3 sequence: CASSERRPLGGQPQHF. The CDR3 DNA reads as TGTGCCAGCAGTGAGAGGAGGCCCTTAGGTGGGCAGCCCCAGCATTTT.

The gene calls are TRBV28 and TRBJ2-1; 12 nucleotides match TRBD2. This CDR3 is built from 16 residues. V was clipped by 6 bases and J by 4 bases; unmatched bases: 7. Germline assignment: CDR1 MDHEN and CDR2 SYDVKM. CDR3 region: CASRLPGTSGYNEQFF. Here the CDR3 DNA reads TGTGCCAGCAGACTCCCCGGGACTAGCGGGTACAATGAGCAGTTCTTC.

This sequence joins TRBV19 and TRBJ1-4; D not resolved. The V gene lost 7 bases and the J gene lost 5 bases, with 17 bases spanning the gap. Looked up from germline, CDR1 is LNHDA and CDR2 is SQIVND (reference sequence). The CDR3 is 15 residues long. The CDR3 nucleotides read TGTGCCAGTATGGACGTTGACCTGGGGAATGAAAAACTGTTTTTT. This translates into CASMDVDLGNEKLFF. Filled out from reference TRBV19 and TRBJ1-4, the complete variable domain reads DGGITQSPKYLFRKEGQNVTLSCEQNLNHDAMYWYRQDPGQGLRLIYYSQIVNDFQKGDIAEGYSVSREKKESFPLTVTSAQKNPTAFYLCASMDVDLGNEKLFFGSGTQLSVL.

The V gene is TRBV4-2, the J gene TRBJ2-7; TRBD2 matches at 9 bases. The J segment lost 1 base and the V segment lost 3 bases, leaving 4 bases of the junction unmatched. CDR1 and CDR2 (germline): LGHNA, YNFKEQ. This CDR3 has 15 residues. CDR3 in amino acids: CASSQASGNSYEQYF. The CDR3 coding sequence is TGTGCCAGCAGCCAGGCTAGCGGGAATTCCTACGAGCAGTACTTC.